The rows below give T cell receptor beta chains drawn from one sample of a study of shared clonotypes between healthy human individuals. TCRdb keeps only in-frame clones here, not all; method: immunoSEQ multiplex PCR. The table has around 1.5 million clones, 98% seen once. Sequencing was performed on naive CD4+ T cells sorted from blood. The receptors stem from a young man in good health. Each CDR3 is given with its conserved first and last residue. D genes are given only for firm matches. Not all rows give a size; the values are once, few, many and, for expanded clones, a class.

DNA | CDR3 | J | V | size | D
TGTGCCAGCAGCTTAGGGGGACAGCCCTATGGCTACACCTTC | CASSLGGQPYGYTF | TRBJ1-2 | TRBV11-1 | once | TRBD1
TGTGCCAGCAGCGTAGCCCCATGGACAGGGAACACTGAAGCTTTCTTT | CASSVAPWTGNTEAFF | TRBJ1-1 | TRBV9 | NA | TRBD1
TGTGCCAGCAGCTTGGTTGGTACCGCCTTAGCCTACGAGCAGTACTTC | CASSLVGTALAYEQYF | TRBJ2-7 | TRBV5-5 | NA | NA
TGTGCCAGCAGTGAAACCCGGCGCACCGGGGAGCTGTTTTTT | CASSETRRTGELFF | TRBJ2-2 | TRBV25-1 | NA | NA
TGTGCCACCGCAACTCCACGGGGGGGCCGGGAGCCCCAGCATTTT | CATATPRGGREPQHF | TRBJ1-5 | TRBV25-1 | NA | NA
TGCGCCAGCAGGAGATACCCCGGGGAGCTGTTTTTT | CASRRYPGELFF | TRBJ2-2 | TRBV4-1 | NA | NA
TGCGCCAGCTCCCCCACCCGAGCGGGAGGGCAGATTCAGTTCTTC | CASSPTRAGGQIQFF | TRBJ2-1 | TRBV5-1 | NA | TRBD2
TGTGCCAGCAGCACCGGGACTAGCGGGAGGGCCCAAGAGACCCAGTACTTC | CASSTGTSGRAQETQYF | TRBJ2-5 | TRBV5-4 | NA | TRBD2
TGTGCCAGCAGTGACCTTAGCGGGAGGGCCTACGAGCAGTACTTC | CASSDLSGRAYEQYF | TRBJ2-7 | TRBV2 | NA | TRBD2
TGTGCCAGCAGTTCGAGCTCCTACAATGAGCAGTTCTTC | CASSSSSYNEQFF | TRBJ2-1 | TRBV27 | NA | NA
TGTGCCAGCAGCGTGAGACAGGGGGATGAAAAACTGTTTTTT | CASSVRQGDEKLFF | TRBJ1-4 | TRBV9 | NA | TRBD1
TGTGCCAGCAGAGCCAGGGCCCTCCAAGAGACCCAGTACTTC | CASRARALQETQYF | TRBJ2-5 | TRBV6-5 | NA | NA
TGTGCCTGGAGTAACGGGCCGCCCAAAGAGACCCAGTACTTC | CAWSNGPPKETQYF | TRBJ2-5 | TRBV30 | once | NA
TGTGCCATCAGTGAACAGGGGGCAGGCACAGATACGCAGTATTTT | CAISEQGAGTDTQYF | TRBJ2-3 | TRBV10-3 | NA | TRBD1
TGTGCCAGCAGCTTAGCGACAGGGACCACTGAAGCTTTCTTT | CASSLATGTTEAFF | TRBJ1-1 | TRBV7-8 | NA | TRBD1
TGTGCCAGTCGAGGACAGGGGAGTGAGCAGTTCTTC | CASRGQGSEQFF | TRBJ2-1 | TRBV7-6 | NA | TRBD1
TGTGCCAGCAGCCTCGGGGGGGCCTACGGCGAGCAGTACTTC | CASSLGGAYGEQYF | TRBJ2-7 | TRBV9 | NA | TRBD2
TGTGCCAGCAGTGATGTGATAGGGGGTGACACTGAAGCTTTCTTT | CASSDVIGGDTEAFF | TRBJ1-1 | TRBV2 | NA | NA
TGTGCCAGCAGCGTAGGGGACTACTACAATGAGCAGTTCTTC | CASSVGDYYNEQFF | TRBJ2-1 | TRBV9 | NA | TRBD2
TGCGCCAGCAGGGACGACAGGGTAGGCAAAAACATTCAGTACTTC | CASRDDRVGKNIQYF | TRBJ2-4 | TRBV5-1 | NA | TRBD1
TGTGCCAGCAGGCATCCGGGACTAGCCTACAATGAGCAGTTCTTC | CASRHPGLAYNEQFF | TRBJ2-1 | TRBV5-4 | NA | TRBD2
TGTGCCAGCCTATACCGTGGGGACAATGAGCAGTTCTTC | CASLYRGDNEQFF | TRBJ2-1 | TRBV21-1 | NA | NA
TGTGCCAGCAGCTTATCTCCAGGATCCGGTCAGCCCCAGCATTTT | CASSLSPGSGQPQHF | TRBJ1-5 | TRBV7-2 | NA | NA